The rows below give T cell receptor beta chains drawn from one sample of a study of spatial heterogeneity in lung cancer. Via MiXCR, TCRdb re-called the 5' RACE reads, giving one row per CDR3 protein. The data hold around 110,000 distinct CDR3 sequences, with 12% observed a single time. The input for sequencing was PBMCs, taken at follow-up. These receptors all come from a male donor with early-stage non-small cell lung cancer. The CDR3 runs from the conserved cysteine through the conserved F or W. A D gene is named only where the DNA matches it firmly. Rows may omit the clone size; those that give it use once, few, many or a size class.

>TRBD1|TRBJ2-7|TRBV2|.
TGTGCCAGCAAACAGGGGTTGGGCTCCTACGAGCAGTACTTC
CASKQGLGSYEQYF
>.|TRBJ1-6|TRBV6-4|.
TGTGCCAGCAGTGGGGGGTCTTGGAATTCACCCCTCCACTTT
CASSGGSWNSPLHF
>TRBD2|TRBJ2-7|TRBV4-3|.
TGCGCCAGCAGCCACCGGGCTAGCGGGGGTTACGAGCAGTACTTC
CASSHRASGGYEQYF
>.|TRBJ2-3|TRBV20-1|many
TGCAGTGCTTTATTGGGGGGCCGGGAAGATACGCAGTATTTT
CSALLGGREDTQYF
>TRBD1|TRBJ1-1|TRBV30|few
TGTGCCTGGAGGCGTACAGGGGACACTGAAGCTTTCTTT
CAWRRTGDTEAFF
>.|TRBJ2-1|TRBV20-1|few
TGCAGTGCTAGGCGCAGCGGATTTAGTAGTGAGCAGTTCTTC
CSARRSGFSSEQFF
>.|TRBJ2-3|TRBV7-9|.
TGTGCCAGCAGCTTATTCGAAGGGAGAGATACGCAGTATTTT
CASSLFEGRDTQYF
>TRBD1|TRBJ1-2|TRBV20-1|many
TGCAGTGCTACTACAGGGGTTGGCTATGGCTACACCTTC
CSATTGVGYGYTF
>TRBD1|TRBJ1-6|TRBV6-5|few
TGTGCCAGCAGGCCGGGACAGTTTAATTCACCCCTCCACTTT
CASRPGQFNSPLHF
>.|TRBJ1-5|TRBV29-1|many
TGCAGCGTTTCTTGGGGATCCGGCAATCAGCCCCAGCATTTT
CSVSWGSGNQPQHF
>TRBD1|TRBJ1-2|TRBV30|.
TGTGCCTGGAAAAGGGGGCTATTAGACTATGGCTACACCTTC
CAWKRGLLDYGYTF
>.|TRBJ1-2|TRBV12-3/TRBV12-4|.
TGTGCCAGCAGTTCACGCAGGTCTCTTCTTTATGGCTACACCTTC
CASSSRRSLLYGYTF
>.|TRBJ2-7|TRBV29-1|many
TGCAGCGGTACCTCAGTCACCTCCGAGCAGTACTTC
CSGTSVTSEQYF
>TRBD2|TRBJ2-5|TRBV18|many
TGTGCCAGCTCATCCCGACTAGCAGGGCCCCTCCAAGAGACCCAGTACTTC
CASSSRLAGPLQETQYF
>TRBD2|TRBJ2-5|TRBV2|few
TGTGCCAGCAGTAGGGAGACGGGACTAGGCGAAAGAAAGACCCAGTACTTC
CASSRETGLGERKTQYF
>.|TRBJ1-4|TRBV2|.
TGTGCCAGCAGTCGACCTAATGAAAAACTGTTTTTT
CASSRPNEKLFF
>.|TRBJ2-1|TRBV5-1|many
TGCGCCAGCGGAGCTGCCTACAATGAGCAGTTCTTC
CASGAAYNEQFF
>.|TRBJ2-7|TRBV6-6|many
TGTGCCAGCAGTACAGGGAATGCCTACGAGCAGTACTTC
CASSTGNAYEQYF
>TRBD1|TRBJ1-1|TRBV2|.
TGTGCCAGCAGCCCGACAGGGGAGGGCACTGAAGCTTTCTTT
CASSPTGEGTEAFF
>.|TRBJ2-7|TRBV11-3|few
TGTGCCAGCAGCTTAGAGGGCAGCTACTACGAGCAGTACTTC
CASSLEGSYYEQYF
>.|TRBJ1-5|TRBV7-2|few
TGTGCCAGCAGTTTCGACGGTATCAATCAGCCCCAGCATTTT
CASSFDGINQPQHF
>.|TRBJ1-1|TRBV6-5|many
TGTGCCAGCAGTTACTCCGAGGGGCGAACTGAAGCTTTCTTT
CASSYSEGRTEAFF
>TRBD2|TRBJ2-1|TRBV2|.
TGTGCCAGCAGTGGGAGACTAGCGGGGGTGAATGAGCAGTTCTTC
CASSGRLAGVNEQFF
>.|TRBJ1-5|TRBV10-3|medium-sized
TGTGCCATCAGTGAGTCTCCTTTACAGGGTTATCAGCCCCAGCATTTT
CAISESPLQGYQPQHF
>.|TRBJ1-2|TRBV11-2|.
TGTGCCAGCAGCTTCAACCAGGGCTATGGCTACACCTTC
CASSFNQGYGYTF
>.|TRBJ2-2|TRBV12-3/TRBV12-4|.
TGTGCCAGCAGCTTCGACATAAAGGCCGGGGAGCTGTTTTTT
CASSFDIKAGELFF
>TRBD2|TRBJ2-7|TRBV4-2|many
TGTGCCAGCAGCCAAAGCGGGGGGGCCTACGAGCAGTACTTC
CASSQSGGAYEQYF
>TRBD2|TRBJ2-1|TRBV29-1|.
TGCAGCGTCTCCGGGACTAGCGGGGGACGAGTTGATGAGCAGTTCTTC
CSVSGTSGGRVDEQFF
>.|TRBJ2-7|TRBV3-1|.
TGTGCCAGCAGCCGCGTCGATTACGAGCAGTACTTC
CASSRVDYEQYF
>.|TRBJ2-1|TRBV10-3|many
TGTGCCATCAGTGAGTCGAACGGTCAGGGCTGGGAGCAGTTCTTC
CAISESNGQGWEQFF
>.|TRBJ1-1|TRBV7-9|few
TGTGCCAGCAGCCACAGGACGGGGAACACTGAAGCTTTCTTT
CASSHRTGNTEAFF
>.|TRBJ2-7|TRBV20-1|.
TGCAGTGCGTCCGGGAGAGAAGCTTATCGCGAGCAGTACTTC
CSASGREAYREQYF
>TRBD1|TRBJ1-5|TRBV27|many
TGTGCCAGCAGTCCCCGGACAGGGAGAAGCAATCAGCCCCAGCATTTT
CASSPRTGRSNQPQHF
>.|TRBJ1-1|TRBV10-1|few
TGCGCCAGCAGTGAGTCGAAGGGAATCACTGAAGCTTTCTTT
CASSESKGITEAFF
>TRBD1|TRBJ1-1|TRBV20-1|.
TGCAGTGCTAGAGTTCAGGGGGCGAACACTGAAGCTTTCTTT
CSARVQGANTEAFF
>TRBD1|TRBJ2-1|TRBV29-1|many
TGCAGCATCCGGGACAGGGGAATAAATGAGCAGTTCTTC
CSIRDRGINEQFF
>.|TRBJ1-2|TRBV12-3/TRBV12-4|many
TGTGCCAGCAGTTTAGGGGACGGCTATGGCTACACCTTC
CASSLGDGYGYTF
>.|TRBJ2-5|TRBV19|many
TGTGCCAGTAGTATCGGCAAAAAAGAGACCCAGTACTTC
CASSIGKKETQYF